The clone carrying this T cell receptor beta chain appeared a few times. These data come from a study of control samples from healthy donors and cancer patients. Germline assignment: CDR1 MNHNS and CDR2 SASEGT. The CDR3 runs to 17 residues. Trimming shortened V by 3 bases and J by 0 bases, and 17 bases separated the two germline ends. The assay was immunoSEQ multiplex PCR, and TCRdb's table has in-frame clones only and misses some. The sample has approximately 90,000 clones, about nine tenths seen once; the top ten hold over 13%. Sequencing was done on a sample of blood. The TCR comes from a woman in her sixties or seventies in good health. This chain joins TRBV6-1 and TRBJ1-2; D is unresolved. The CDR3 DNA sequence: TGTGCCAGCAGTGATATGAGACAACTGGACTCTAACTATGGCTACACCTTC. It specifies CASSDMRQLDSNYGYTF.